The clone carrying this T cell receptor beta chain was counted a few times. Its antigen is unidentified. V dropped 3 bases and J dropped 2 bases, with 10 bases sitting between them. CDR1 and CDR2 (germline): LNHDA, SQIVND (reference sequence). The CDR3 is 14 residues long. This sample is part of a study of beta chain features in type 1 diabetes. Whole-study findings and limits: For Type 1 diabetes patients, all four CD4+ subsets carried TCRB CDR3s that were moderately but significantly shorter.

Expressed TCRB transcripts got sequenced, as all isolated RNA was reverse transcribed. Profiled with immunoSEQ multiplex PCR; TCRdb holds only in-frame clones, not every one. The sample lists about 220,000 clones, approximately 11% occurring once. V usage is TRBV19 and J usage is TRBJ1-1; D call uncertain. The receptor was isolated from a young man in good health. The specimen sequenced was central memory CD4+ T cells from blood. The CDR3 is CASSISPGNTEAFF. The CDR3 DNA sequence: TGTGCCAGTAGTATCTCCCCAGGTAACACTGAAGCTTTCTTT.